These T cell receptor beta chains were read from a single sample in a study of OX40 agonist ivuxolimab in advanced cancers. The repertoire was sequenced with immunoSEQ multiplex PCR; TCRdb's copy has only in-frame clones and lacks some. The sample contains 65,000 to 95,000 clones, more than 75% of which appear only once. The specimen was CD4+ or CD8+ T cells sorted from blood, collected in a trial of the OX40 agonist ivuxolimab. Receptors originate from an adult with an advanced solid tumor such as melanoma, head and neck, liver or kidney cancer. Both conserved end residues are part of each CDR3. D genes are given only for firm matches. The size entry is marked missing in some rows and otherwise reads once, few, many or a size class.

>-|-|TRBJ1-2|TRBV5-1
TGCGCCAGCAGCTGGGAACAGGGAAACTATGGCTACACCTTC
CASSWEQGNYGYTF
>-|-|TRBJ1-6|TRBV20-1
TGCAGTGCCACAGAACCACCCCTCCACTTT
CSATEPPLHF
>medium-sized|TRBD1|TRBJ1-5|TRBV11-2
TGTGCCAGCAGCTTGGGGGACAGACAGCCCCAGCATTTT
CASSLGDRQPQHF
>-|TRBD1|TRBJ2-7|TRBV10-3
TGTGCCATCAGTGGGACAGGGAGCGAGCAGTACTTC
CAISGTGSEQYF
>-|-|TRBJ2-3|TRBV6-6
TGTGCCAGCTGGAGGGGAGACACAGATACGCAGTATTTT
CASWRGDTDTQYF
>-|-|TRBJ2-3|TRBV2
TGTGCCGGGTCTCCTCTATCGGATACGCAGTATTTT
CAGSPLSDTQYF
>-|-|TRBJ2-3|TRBV5-6
TGTGCCAGCAGCTTGTCCGGGACAGATACGCAGTATTTT
CASSLSGTDTQYF
>-|TRBD1|TRBJ2-1|TRBV7-3
TGTGCCAGCAGCTTTAGGGGGACAGGTTTCTACAATGAGCAGTTCTTC
CASSFRGTGFYNEQFF
>-|-|TRBJ1-4|TRBV4-3
TGCGCCAGCAGCCGGGGGGCGAGTGAAAAACTGTTTTTT
CASSRGASEKLFF
>-|-|TRBJ1-2|TRBV7-2
TGTGCCAGCTGGCTAAGGGGGAAGGATGGCTACACCTTC
CASWLRGKDGYTF
>-|-|TRBJ2-5|TRBV6-1
TGTGCCAGCAGAAATGGGGCAGGTGAAGAGACCCAGTACTTC
CASRNGAGEETQYF
>-|-|TRBJ2-1|TRBV6-1
TGTGCCAGCTGTGGGTCTCATTTCAGCAATGAGCAGTTCTTC
CASCGSHFSNEQFF
>-|-|TRBJ2-2|TRBV6-1
TGTGCCTGCTCCCGGCGGGCCGGGGAGCTGTTTTTT
CACSRRAGELFF
>-|-|TRBJ1-4|TRBV29-1
TGCAGCTTCAGGTCAACTAATGAAAAACTGTTTTTT
CSFRSTNEKLFF
>-|-|TRBJ2-1|TRBV6-1
TGTGCCAGCAGACTGGACAGTCTGACCTACAATGAGCAGTTCTTC
CASRLDSLTYNEQFF
>-|TRBD2|TRBJ2-3|TRBV7-6
TGTGCCAGCACCGTCGGGGGGGGCCGGACAGATACGCAGTATTTT
CASTVGGGRTDTQYF
>-|-|TRBJ2-3|TRBV28
TGTGCCAGCAGTCTGTTAGGGGGAGACACAGATACGCAGTATTTT
CASSLLGGDTDTQYF
>-|-|TRBJ2-3|TRBV19
TGTGCCAGTAGTAGGGGGCCCAGCACAGATACGCAGTATTTT
CASSRGPSTDTQYF
>-|TRBD1|TRBJ2-5|TRBV11-2
TGTGCCAGCAGCTTAGAAGGAACACTCAGGGGGGAGACCCAGTACTTC
CASSLEGTLRGETQYF
>-|-|TRBJ1-2|TRBV9
TGTGCCAGCAGCGTCTACGGGAGGGATGGCTACACCTTC
CASSVYGRDGYTF
>-|-|TRBJ2-6|TRBV18
TGTGCCAGCTCACCACGGCGTCAGGATGAAGTCCTGACTTTC
CASSPRRQDEVLTF
>-|TRBD2|TRBJ2-3|TRBV2
TGTGCCAGCAGTGAAGAAGGACTAGTGGGGGATTACTCCACAGATACGCAGTATTTT
CASSEEGLVGDYSTDTQYF
>-|TRBD1|TRBJ1-1|TRBV18
TGTGCCAGCTCAACCGGGACAGGGGGACTTACTGAAGCTTTCTTT
CASSTGTGGLTEAFF
>-|-|TRBJ1-1|TRBV6-1
TGTGCCAGCAGTGACCCTGGCGGGGGATTAGTCACTGAAGCTTTCTTT
CASSDPGGGLVTEAFF
>once|-|TRBJ1-5|TRBV5-8
TGTGCCAGCAGCACCAGGACAATGGCGCGTCAGTCCCAGCATTTT
CASSTRTMARQSQHF
>-|TRBD1|TRBJ1-2|TRBV27
TGTGCCAGCAGTTTGTGGGACAGGGGGCCCGGGGGCTACACCTTC
CASSLWDRGPGGYTF
>-|-|TRBJ2-3|TRBV7-3
TGTGCCAGCAGCTTAACCCCTCACAGCGTGGGGACAGATACGCAGTATTTT
CASSLTPHSVGTDTQYF
>-|-|TRBJ1-5|TRBV2
TGTGCCAGCCGAGGACAGAGCAATCAGCCCCAGCATTTT
CASRGQSNQPQHF
>-|-|TRBJ2-5|TRBV13
TGTGCCAGCAGCTCCGGACTCCTCCAAGAGACCCAGTACTTC
CASSSGLLQETQYF
>-|-|TRBJ1-6|TRBV6-5
TGTGCCAGCAGCACCGACCCTAGACAGAATTCACCCCTCCACTTT
CASSTDPRQNSPLHF
>-|-|TRBJ2-3|TRBV5-5
TGTGCCAGCAGCTTTTCAGGACACAGCACAGATACGCAGTATTTT
CASSFSGHSTDTQYF
>-|-|TRBJ2-5|TRBV5-1
TGCGCCAGCAGCTTCACAGGACAAGAGACCCAGTACTTC
CASSFTGQETQYF
>few|-|TRBJ1-1|TRBV7-9
TGTGCCAGCAGCATCACAGGAGCAGCTCGAGAAGCTTTCTTT
CASSITGAAREAFF
>-|-|TRBJ2-1|TRBV7-2
TGTGCCAGCAGCCCCGCGGGGCTAGCGACGTATGAGCAGTTCTTC
CASSPAGLATYEQFF
>-|-|TRBJ1-2|TRBV7-9
TGTGCCAGCAGCATGATTCAGCGCTGGGGATTTGGCTACACCTTC
CASSMIQRWGFGYTF
>-|TRBD1|TRBJ1-5|TRBV15
TGTGCCACCAGCAGAGATGGCAGGGGGCATCAGCCCCAGCATTTT
CATSRDGRGHQPQHF
>-|-|TRBJ2-3|TRBV14
TGTGCCAGCAGCCAAGATTCGGATTGGGCAGGAGGCACAGATACGCAGTATTTT
CASSQDSDWAGGTDTQYF
>-|-|TRBJ2-2|TRBV27
TGTGCCAGCAGTTTCCAGGGTTGGGACACCGGGGAGCTGTTTTTT
CASSFQGWDTGELFF
>-|-|TRBJ2-2|TRBV14
TGTGCCAGCAGCCAAGATCATTCCGGCGGGGAGCTGTTTTTT
CASSQDHSGGELFF
>-|-|TRBJ2-2|TRBV18
TGTGCCAGCTCTGCAGTTCCGAACACCGGGGAGCTGTTTTTT
CASSAVPNTGELFF
>-|TRBD2|TRBJ2-3|TRBV27
TGTGCCAGCAGTTTTCGGCCGCTAGCGGGGGGGCGGGATACGCAGTATTTT
CASSFRPLAGGRDTQYF
>-|TRBD1|TRBJ1-5|TRBV7-8
TGTGCCAGCAGCCCCGACAGGGGCAATCAGCCCCAGCATTTT
CASSPDRGNQPQHF
>-|-|TRBJ1-2|TRBV6-1
TGTGCCAGTTATTCTACAGGCAGGGAAAACTATGGCTACACCTTC
CASYSTGRENYGYTF
>-|-|TRBJ2-5|TRBV9
TGTGCCAGCAGCCCCACATCCAGGGAGACCCAGTACTTC
CASSPTSRETQYF
>-|-|TRBJ1-3|TRBV11-1
TGTGCCAGCAGCTTCACCGGGACGGCCTCTGGAAACACCATATATTTT
CASSFTGTASGNTIYF
>-|-|TRBJ1-1|TRBV6-5
TGTGCCAGCAGTTACTGGGAGGACACTGAAGCTTTCTTT
CASSYWEDTEAFF
>once|TRBD2|TRBJ2-3|TRBV5-4
TGTGCCAGCAGCTTCGCTAGCGGGGGCCCAGATACGCAGTATTTT
CASSFASGGPDTQYF
>-|-|TRBJ2-1|TRBV5-4
TGTGCCAGCAGCTCCGGAAACAATGAGCAGTTCTTC
CASSSGNNEQFF
>-|TRBD1|TRBJ1-1|TRBV5-1
TGCGCCAGCAAGGGGACAGCGAACACTGAAGCTTTCTTT
CASKGTANTEAFF
>once|-|TRBJ2-5|TRBV11-3
TGTGCCAGCAGCCGCGAGGGGCCTAAAACGACTGGATGGGAGACCCAGTACTTC
CASSREGPKTTGWETQYF
>-|-|TRBJ1-5|TRBV2
TGTGCCAGCAGTGAGGAGGAGGGAAAGCGGCCCCAGCATTTT
CASSEEEGKRPQHF
>-|-|TRBJ1-3|TRBV6-6
TGTGCCAGCAGTTACTCGATTTTGGACTCTGGAAACACCATATATTTT
CASSYSILDSGNTIYF
>-|TRBD1|TRBJ2-5|TRBV9
TGTGCCAGCAGCCCCGGGACAGGGATCCAAGAGACCCAGTACTTC
CASSPGTGIQETQYF
>few|-|TRBJ1-2|TRBV19
TGTGCCAGTACCTCGACCGGGGGTGGCTACACCTTC
CASTSTGGGYTF